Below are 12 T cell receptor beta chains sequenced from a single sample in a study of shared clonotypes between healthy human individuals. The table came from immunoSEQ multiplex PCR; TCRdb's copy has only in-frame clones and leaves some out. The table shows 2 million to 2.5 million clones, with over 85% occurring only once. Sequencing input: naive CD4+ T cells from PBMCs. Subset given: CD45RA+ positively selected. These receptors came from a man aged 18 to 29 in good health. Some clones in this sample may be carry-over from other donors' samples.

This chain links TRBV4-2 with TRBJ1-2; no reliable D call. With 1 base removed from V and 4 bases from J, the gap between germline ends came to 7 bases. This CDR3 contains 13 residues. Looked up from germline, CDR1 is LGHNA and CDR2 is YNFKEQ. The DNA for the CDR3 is TGTGCCAGCAGCCAAGGTCTGTTCTATGGCTACACCTTC. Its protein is CASSQGLFYGYTF.

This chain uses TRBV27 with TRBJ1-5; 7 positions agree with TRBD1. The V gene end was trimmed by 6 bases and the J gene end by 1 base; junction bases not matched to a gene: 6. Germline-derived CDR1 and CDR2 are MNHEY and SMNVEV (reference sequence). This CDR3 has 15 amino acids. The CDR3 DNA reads TGTGCCAGCAGCCTACAGGGGAAGAGCAATCAGCCCCAGCATTTT. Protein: CASSLQGKSNQPQHF.

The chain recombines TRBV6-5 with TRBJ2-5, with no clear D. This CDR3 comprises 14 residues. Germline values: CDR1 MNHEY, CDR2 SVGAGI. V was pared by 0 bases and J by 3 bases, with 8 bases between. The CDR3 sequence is CASSYSNGEETQYF. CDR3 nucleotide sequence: TGTGCCAGCAGTTACTCGAACGGAGAAGAGACCCAGTACTTC.

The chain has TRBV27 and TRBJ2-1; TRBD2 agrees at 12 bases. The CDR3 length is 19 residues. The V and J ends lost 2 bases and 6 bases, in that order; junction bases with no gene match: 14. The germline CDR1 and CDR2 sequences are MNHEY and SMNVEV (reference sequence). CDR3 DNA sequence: TGTGCCAGCAGTTTAGAGGGGGTGATGACTAGCGGGAGCTCCAATGAGCAGTTCTTC. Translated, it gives CASSLEGVMTSGSSNEQFF.

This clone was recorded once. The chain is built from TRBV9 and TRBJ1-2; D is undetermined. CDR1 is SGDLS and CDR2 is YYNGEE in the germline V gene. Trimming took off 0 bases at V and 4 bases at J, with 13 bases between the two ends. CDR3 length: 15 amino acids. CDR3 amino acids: CASSVELGQRYGYTF. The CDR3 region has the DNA TGTGCCAGCAGCGTAGAACTTGGGCAGCGCTATGGCTACACCTTC.

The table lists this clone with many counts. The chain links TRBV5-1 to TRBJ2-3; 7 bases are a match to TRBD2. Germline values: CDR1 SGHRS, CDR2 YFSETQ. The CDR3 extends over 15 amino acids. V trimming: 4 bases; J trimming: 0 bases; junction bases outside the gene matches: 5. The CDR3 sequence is CASSPRDYSTDTQYF. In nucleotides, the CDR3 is TGCGCCAGCAGCCCCAGGGACTACAGCACAGATACGCAGTATTTT.

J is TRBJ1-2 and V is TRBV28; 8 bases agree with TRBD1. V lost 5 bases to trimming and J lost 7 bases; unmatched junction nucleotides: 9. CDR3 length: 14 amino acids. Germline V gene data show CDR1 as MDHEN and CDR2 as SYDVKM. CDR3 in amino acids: CASSIAGQERGYTF. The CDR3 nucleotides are TGTGCCAGCAGTATCGCGGGACAGGAGCGTGGCTACACCTTC.

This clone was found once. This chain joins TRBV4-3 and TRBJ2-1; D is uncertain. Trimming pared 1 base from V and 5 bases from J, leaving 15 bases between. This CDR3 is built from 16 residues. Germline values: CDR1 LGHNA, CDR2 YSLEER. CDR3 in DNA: TGCGCCAGCAGCCAAGGTACCGAGGTCAACGACAATGAGCAGTTCTTC. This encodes CASSQGTEVNDNEQFF.

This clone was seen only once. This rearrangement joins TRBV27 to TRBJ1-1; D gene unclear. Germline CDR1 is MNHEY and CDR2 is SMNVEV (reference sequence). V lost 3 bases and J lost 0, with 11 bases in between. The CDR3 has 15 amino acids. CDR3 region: CASSFFSRLNTEAFF. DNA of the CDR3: TGTGCCAGCAGTTTTTTTAGCAGATTGAACACTGAAGCTTTCTTT.

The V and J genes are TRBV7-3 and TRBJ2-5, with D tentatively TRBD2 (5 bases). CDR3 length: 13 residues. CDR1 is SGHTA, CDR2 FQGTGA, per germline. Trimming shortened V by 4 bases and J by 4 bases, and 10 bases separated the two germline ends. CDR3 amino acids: CASSYNEGETQYF. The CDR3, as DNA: TGTGCCAGCAGCTACAACGAGGGAGAGACCCAGTACTTC.

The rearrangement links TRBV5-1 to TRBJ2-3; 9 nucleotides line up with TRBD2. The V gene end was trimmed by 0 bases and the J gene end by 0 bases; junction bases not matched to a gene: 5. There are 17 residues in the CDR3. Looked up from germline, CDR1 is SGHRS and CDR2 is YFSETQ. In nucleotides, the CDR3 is TGCGCCAGCAGCTTGGCCTCAAGCGGGGGGAGCACAGATACGCAGTATTTT. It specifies CASSLASSGGSTDTQYF. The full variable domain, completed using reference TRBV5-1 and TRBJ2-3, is KAGVTQTPRYLIKTRGQQVTLSCSPISGHRSVSWYQQTPGQGLQFLFEYFSETQRNKGNFPGRFSGRQFSNSRSEMNVSTLELGDSALYLCASSLASSGGSTDTQYFGPGTRLTVL.

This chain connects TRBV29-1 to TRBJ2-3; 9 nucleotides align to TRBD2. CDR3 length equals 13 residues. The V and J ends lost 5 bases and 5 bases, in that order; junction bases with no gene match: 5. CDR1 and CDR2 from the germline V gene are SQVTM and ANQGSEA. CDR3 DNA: TGCAGCGTTCGGGGACTAGCAATAGATACGCAGTATTTT. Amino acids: CSVRGLAIDTQYF.